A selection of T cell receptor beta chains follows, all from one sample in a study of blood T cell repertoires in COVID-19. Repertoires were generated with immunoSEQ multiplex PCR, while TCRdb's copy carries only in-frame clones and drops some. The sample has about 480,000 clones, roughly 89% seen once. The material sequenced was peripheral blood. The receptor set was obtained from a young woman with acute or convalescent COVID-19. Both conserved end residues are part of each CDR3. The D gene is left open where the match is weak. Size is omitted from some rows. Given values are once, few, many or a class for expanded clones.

TGTGCCAGCCCGCGGGGTGCGCGGGAGACCCAGTACTTC | CASPRGARETQYF | 13 | - | - | TRBJ2-5 | TRBV6-6
TGCGCCAGCAGCTTGGAATTGCAGGGGGCGATCGGGGAGCTGTTTTTT | CASSLELQGAIGELFF | 16 | - | TRBD1 | TRBJ2-2 | TRBV5-1
TGTGCCAGTACCACCTCGACAGGGACCCACTACGAGCAGTACTTC | CASTTSTGTHYEQYF | 15 | - | TRBD1 | TRBJ2-7 | TRBV19
TGTGCCAGCAGTGAAAAGGGACAGATCTCAGATACGCAGTATTTT | CASSEKGQISDTQYF | 15 | many | TRBD1 | TRBJ2-3 | TRBV2
TGCGCCAGCAGCCTGGGACTAGGGTCCTACGAGCAGTACTTC | CASSLGLGSYEQYF | 14 | - | TRBD2 | TRBJ2-7 | TRBV5-1
TGCGCCAGCAGCCAGTCAGCGGGGTCCTCCGCGGAGCAGTTCTTC | CASSQSAGSSAEQFF | 15 | - | TRBD2 | TRBJ2-1 | TRBV5-1
TGTGCCAGCAGAAACGACAGAAGAGCTAACTATGGCTACACCTTC | CASRNDRRANYGYTF | 15 | - | - | TRBJ1-2 | TRBV28
TGTGCCAGTAGTATGAGAGGGAATCAGCCCCAGCATTTT | CASSMRGNQPQHF | 13 | - | - | TRBJ1-5 | TRBV19
TGTGCCAGCAGTGGCCGGGACAGGATGAACACTGAAGCTTTCTTT | CASSGRDRMNTEAFF | 15 | - | TRBD1 | TRBJ1-1 | TRBV28
TGCAGCGTTGAAGTGCGGTCAGCGGGGCACTACGAGCAGTACTTC | CSVEVRSAGHYEQYF | 15 | - | TRBD2 | TRBJ2-7 | TRBV29-1
TGTGCCAGCAGCCAGAACCGACAGGGGAGGCCCTACGAGCAGTACTTC | CASSQNRQGRPYEQYF | 16 | few | TRBD1 | TRBJ2-7 | TRBV11-2
TGTGCCAGCAGTGAACGACTAGCCTTTGCGCAGTATTTT | CASSERLAFAQYF | 13 | - | TRBD2 | TRBJ2-3 | TRBV25-1
TGTGCCAGCAGCCCGATATCGGGATCAGATACGCAGTATTTT | CASSPISGSDTQYF | 14 | - | - | TRBJ2-3 | TRBV11-2
TGTGCCACCAGCAGAGATCTTGGGACAGCCCTCGAGCAGTACTTC | CATSRDLGTALEQYF | 15 | - | TRBD1 | TRBJ2-7 | TRBV15
TGTGCCAGCAGTTACAGGGGGCCGAGGTGGAACACTGAAGCTTTCTTT | CASSYRGPRWNTEAFF | 16 | - | TRBD1 | TRBJ1-1 | TRBV6-5
TGTGCCAGCGGGGACAGGGGGCGACCTCCTCAGCCCCAGCATTTT | CASGDRGRPPQPQHF | 15 | - | TRBD1 | TRBJ1-5 | TRBV2
TGTGCCAGCAGCGTAGGACTAGATTCCTACGAGCAGTACTTC | CASSVGLDSYEQYF | 14 | - | - | TRBJ2-7 | TRBV9
TGTGCCAGCAGTTACGCAGGTTCCTATAATTCACCCCTCCACTTT | CASSYAGSYNSPLHF | 15 | - | - | TRBJ1-6 | TRBV6-5
TGTGCCAGCAGCATTGGACAGAACTCTGGAAACACCATATATTTT | CASSIGQNSGNTIYF | 15 | - | - | TRBJ1-3 | TRBV9
TGCGCCAGCAGCCAAGTCTGGGACAGGGCGACCACCATATATTTT | CASSQVWDRATTIYF | 15 | once | TRBD1 | TRBJ1-3 | TRBV4-1
TGTGCCAGCAGCCATGGGGACAGGGGCTCCTACGAGCAGTACTTC | CASSHGDRGSYEQYF | 15 | - | TRBD1 | TRBJ2-7 | TRBV7-9
TGCGCCAGCAGCCAATTCAGGGGGGAGACCCAGTACTTC | CASSQFRGETQYF | 13 | - | TRBD1 | TRBJ2-5 | TRBV4-1
TGCGCCAGCAGCCAGGTACCAGGGGGCACTGAAGCTTTCTTT | CASSQVPGGTEAFF | 14 | - | TRBD1 | TRBJ1-1 | TRBV4-1
TGCGCCAGCAAGCTCTTACAGGGGATCCCTGAAGCTTTCTTT | CASKLLQGIPEAFF | 14 | - | TRBD1 | TRBJ1-1 | TRBV5-1
TGTGCCAGCAGCTCGTTGGACAGGGGTTTCACTGAAGCTTTCTTT | CASSSLDRGFTEAFF | 15 | - | TRBD1 | TRBJ1-1 | TRBV7-8
TGTGCCAGCAGTCCCTTCCGAAACAGGGCCGGGGAGCTGTTTTTT | CASSPFRNRAGELFF | 15 | - | - | TRBJ2-2 | TRBV28
TGTGCCAGCAGCCCCCCCTACGGCGGGGATGAAAAACTGTTTTTT | CASSPPYGGDEKLFF | 15 | once | - | TRBJ1-4 | TRBV3-1/TRBV3-2
TGTGCCAGCAGGCTCAACAGGGGGCTCGATGGCTACACCTTC | CASRLNRGLDGYTF | 14 | - | TRBD1 | TRBJ1-2 | TRBV2
TGTGCCAGCAGCTTAACGAGGACCGGGGAGCTGTTTTTT | CASSLTRTGELFF | 13 | - | - | TRBJ2-2 | TRBV7-3
TGTGCCAGCAGCCCGACGGACAGTACCTACAATGAGCAGTTCTTC | CASSPTDSTYNEQFF | 15 | - | - | TRBJ2-1 | TRBV7-9
TGTGCCAGCAGCCGGACAGGGGGCCGAGAGCAGTACTTC | CASSRTGGREQYF | 13 | once | TRBD1 | TRBJ2-7 | TRBV5-4
TGTGCCAGCAGCCATAGCGGCGGGAGCACCGGGGAGCTGTTTTTT | CASSHSGGSTGELFF | 15 | - | TRBD2 | TRBJ2-2 | TRBV7-9
TGTGCCAGCAGTTCGGGGACCGGGGAGCTGTTTTTT | CASSSGTGELFF | 12 | - | - | TRBJ2-2 | TRBV12-3/TRBV12-4
TGCGCCAGCAGTGTGCTCCGGGGTAGCGGGGGGGGAACCAAAAACATTCAGTACTTC | CASSVLRGSGGGTKNIQYF | 19 | - | TRBD2 | TRBJ2-4 | TRBV10-1
TGCGCCAGCAGCTTGGGGGGACAGGCGAAGGCCTACGAGCAGTACTTC | CASSLGGQAKAYEQYF | 16 | - | TRBD1 | TRBJ2-7 | TRBV5-1
TGTGCCAGCAGCCCAATAGCGGGGAGCACAGATACGCAGTATTTT | CASSPIAGSTDTQYF | 15 | - | TRBD2 | TRBJ2-3 | TRBV14
TGTGCCAGCAGCTTAAGGCGGGGGGGCACAGATACGCAGTATTTT | CASSLRRGGTDTQYF | 15 | - | TRBD2 | TRBJ2-3 | TRBV7-9
TGTGCCAGCAGCTGGACCGGGACAGGGGACTACGAGCAGTACTTC | CASSWTGTGDYEQYF | 15 | once | TRBD1 | TRBJ2-7 | TRBV7-9
TGCGCCAGCAGCCTGGGACATAGAACAATGAACACTGAAGCTTTCTTT | CASSLGHRTMNTEAFF | 16 | - | - | TRBJ1-1 | TRBV5-1